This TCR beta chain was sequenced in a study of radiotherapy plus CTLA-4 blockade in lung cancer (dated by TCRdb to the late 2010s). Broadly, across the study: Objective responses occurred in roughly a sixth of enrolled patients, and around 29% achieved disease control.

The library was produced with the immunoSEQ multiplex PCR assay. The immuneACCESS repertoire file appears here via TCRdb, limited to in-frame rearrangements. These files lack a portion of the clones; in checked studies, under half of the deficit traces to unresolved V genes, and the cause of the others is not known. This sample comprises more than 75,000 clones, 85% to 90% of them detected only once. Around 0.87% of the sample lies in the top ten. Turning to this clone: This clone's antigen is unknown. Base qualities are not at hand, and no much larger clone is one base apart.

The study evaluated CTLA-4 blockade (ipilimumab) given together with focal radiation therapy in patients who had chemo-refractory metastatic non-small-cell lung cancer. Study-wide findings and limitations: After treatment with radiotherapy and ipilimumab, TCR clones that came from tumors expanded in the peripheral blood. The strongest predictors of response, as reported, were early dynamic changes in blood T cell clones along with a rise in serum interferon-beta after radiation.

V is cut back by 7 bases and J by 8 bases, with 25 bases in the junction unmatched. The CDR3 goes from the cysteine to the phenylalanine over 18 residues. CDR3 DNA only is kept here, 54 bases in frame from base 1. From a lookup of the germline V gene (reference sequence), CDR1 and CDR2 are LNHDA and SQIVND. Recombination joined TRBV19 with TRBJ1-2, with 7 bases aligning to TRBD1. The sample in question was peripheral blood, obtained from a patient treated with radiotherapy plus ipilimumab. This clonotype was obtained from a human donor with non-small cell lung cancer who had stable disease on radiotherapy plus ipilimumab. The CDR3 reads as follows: CASTRGRQGPAGMGGYTF. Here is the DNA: TGTGCCAGTACCCGAGGCCGACAGGGCCCGGCCGGCATGGGGGGCTACACCTTC.